The next 10 T cell receptor beta chains were all read from a single sample in a study of neoadjuvant anti-PD-1 for oral cavity cancer. Time point denoted: after neoadjuvant nivolumab, at surgical resection. The table came from immunoSEQ multiplex PCR; TCRdb's copy has only in-frame clones and leaves some out. The top ten clones hold 6.5% to 9.5% of a sample with 9,500 to 13,000 clones, roughly 61% of them seen once. This sample comprised tumor tissue, obtained after nivolumab (anti-PD-1) treatment. The receptors come from a person aged 35 to 85 with oral cavity squamous cell carcinoma.

V usage is TRBV6-1 and J usage is TRBJ2-2; D gene unclear. The germline gives CDR1 MNHNS, CDR2 SASEGT. V gave up 5 bases and J gave up 5 bases, with 12 bases separating them. The CDR3 consists of 14 residues. CDR3 amino acids: CASSSQARTGELFF. DNA for the CDR3: TGTGCCAGCAGTTCCCAGGCCCGGACCGGGGAGCTGTTTTTT.

This sequence joins TRBV6-1 and TRBJ1-3; D unresolved. V was pared by 1 base and J by 0 bases, with 10 bases between. CDR1 and CDR2 (germline): MNHNS, SASEGT. This CDR3 has 16 amino acids. The CDR3 reads CASSEGWRASGNTIYF. CDR3 nucleotide sequence: TGTGCCAGCAGTGAAGGGTGGAGGGCCTCTGGAAACACCATATATTTT.

V is TRBV30 and J is TRBJ1-2, with a possible D match to TRBD1 (5 bases). The V gene's germline CDR1 is GTSNPN and CDR2 SVGIG (reference sequence). Trimming removed 2 bases at V and 2 bases at J, with 6 bases between. The CDR3 is made up of 12 amino acids. The CDR3 DNA follows: TGTGCCTGGAGTCCAGGGAACTATGGCTACACCTTC. Residues: CAWSPGNYGYTF.

CDR3 DNA: TGTGCCAGCAGCTTGGCCGGCGGGGGCCTAAGCTACAATGAGCAGTTCTTC. It encodes CASSLAGGGLSYNEQFF. V and J are TRBV5-5 and TRBJ2-1; TRBD2 might be the D (7 bases). This CDR3 contains 17 residues. Germline V CDR1 and CDR2: SGHKS, YYEKEE (reference sequence). V lost 0 bases and J lost 3, with 16 bases in between.

This clone was counted once. The chain joins TRBV11-3 to TRBJ2-7; D gene uncertain. There are 15 residues in the CDR3. Trimming pared 4 bases from V and 7 bases from J, leaving 20 bases between. Germline V gives CDR1 SGHNT, CDR2 YENEEA. The CDR3 DNA is TGTGCCAGCAGCTCTCTCTCCTCTCGAGGAGATGAGCAGTACTTC. Encoded protein: CASSSLSSRGDEQYF. The complete variable domain, with remaining parts taken from reference TRBV11-3 and TRBJ2-7, reads EAGVVQSPRYKIIEKKQPVAFWCNPISGHNTLYWYLQNLGQGPELLIRYENEEAVDDSQLPKDRFSAERLKGVDSTLKIQPAELGDSAVYLCASSSLSSRGDEQYFGPGTRLTVT.

V gene TRBV5-4 combines with J gene TRBJ2-1, with 10 nucleotides matching TRBD2. Germline V gene sequence: CDR1 SGHNT, CDR2 YYREEE (reference sequence). The CDR3 extends over 16 amino acids. Germline trimming cut 1 base from V and 5 bases from J; bases unmatched to any gene: 6. The CDR3 nucleotides read TGTGCCAGCAGCTTGAGGGGCCTAGCGGGAGACAATGAGCAGTTCTTC. Encoded protein: CASSLRGLAGDNEQFF.

The genes are TRBV7-9 and TRBJ1-6; the D gene is possibly TRBD1 (5 bases). CDR1 and CDR2 from the germline V gene are SEHNR and FQNEAQ (reference sequence). The CDR3 spans 17 residues. V lost 5 bases to trimming and J lost 8 bases, with 22 bases between them. CDR3: CASSRGGGSGVYSPLHF. As DNA, the CDR3 is TGTGCCAGCAGCCGCGGCGGGGGATCGGGGGTTTATTCACCCCTCCACTTT.

The chain combines TRBV5-4 with TRBJ1-1; TRBD1 matches 7 bases. CDR1 is SGHNT and CDR2 is YYREEE in the germline V gene (reference sequence). CDR3 size: 16 residues. The trim removed 4 bases at V and 1 base at J, leaving 10 bases unmatched. As DNA, the CDR3 is TGTGCCAGCAGCAAGGGTCGGACAGGCAGGAACACTGAAGCTTTCTTT. Translated: CASSKGRTGRNTEAFF.

This clone was counted only a few times. This chain joins TRBV4-1 and TRBJ2-2, with 7 positions matching TRBD1. The V gene end was trimmed by 2 bases and the J gene end by 3 bases; junction bases not matched to a gene: 9. Germline V CDR1 and CDR2: MGHRA, YSYEKL. The CDR3 covers 17 residues. The CDR3: CASSQPVQTGYTGELFF. Here the CDR3 DNA reads TGCGCCAGCAGCCAACCGGTTCAGACAGGGTACACCGGGGAGCTGTTTTTT.

This clone was detected once. The gene calls are TRBV5-4 and TRBJ1-4; 8 bases are shared with TRBD1. CDR3 length: 16 amino acids. Trimming at V came to 4 bases and at J to 3 bases, leaving 8 bases not matched to a gene. From germline, CDR1 is SGHNT and CDR2 YYREEE (reference sequence). CDR3 sequence: CASSVRFRGPNEKLFF. Written as DNA, the CDR3 is TGTGCCAGCAGCGTTCGCTTCAGGGGGCCTAATGAAAAACTGTTTTTT.